The 4 T cell receptor beta chains presented below share a single source sample, sequenced in a study of cytomegalovirus exposure and HLA in healthy donors. Vbeta (60) and Jbeta (13) primers were used in the PCR. This table comes from immunoSEQ multiplex PCR, and its TCRdb copy is limited to in-frame clones, with some not included. This sample has about 140,000 clones, with 55% to 80% found just once. Sequencing was carried out using PBMCs. The receptors here all came from a woman aged 35 to 49 in good health and CMV-seronegative.

The gene calls are TRBV5-5 and TRBJ2-2; 8 nucleotides agree with TRBD1. CDR3 size: 16 residues. The V gene end was trimmed by 0 bases and the J gene end by 3 bases; junction bases not matched to a gene: 4. From germline, CDR1 is SGHKS and CDR2 YYEKEE (reference sequence). In DNA, the CDR3 is TGTGCCAGCAGCTTGGGGACAGGGATAGACACCGGGGAGCTGTTTTTT. Translation: CASSLGTGIDTGELFF.

In its sample, this clone was seen a few times. This sequence joins TRBV6-5 and TRBJ2-2; the match to TRBD2 covers 9 bases. This CDR3 comprises 15 residues. The germline CDR1 and CDR2 sequences are MNHEY and SVGAGI. V lost 6 bases and J lost 6; bases outside the gene matches: 8. CDR3 loop: CASRQSGLAAGELFF. DNA of the CDR3: TGTGCCAGCAGGCAATCGGGACTAGCAGCCGGGGAGCTGTTTTTT.

This chain uses TRBV7-6 with TRBJ2-3; 7 bases agree with TRBD2. The CDR3 contains 14 residues. V shed 7 bases and J 1 base; nucleotides not matched to a gene: 5. CDR1 is SGHVS, CDR2 FNYEAQ, per germline. The CDR3 loop is CASTKTSGTDTQYF. CDR3 coding DNA: TGTGCCAGCACCAAAACTAGCGGCACAGATACGCAGTATTTT.

In this sample, this clone turned up once. J is TRBJ1-2 and V is TRBV9, with D possibly matching TRBD1 (5 bases). The CDR3 has 12 amino acids. V dropped 3 bases and J dropped 5 bases, with 8 bases sitting between them. Per germline, CDR1 SGDLS and CDR2 YYNGEE. The CDR3 nucleotides read TGTGCCAGCAGCGAGGGGCCTTATGGCTACACCTTC. The encoded protein is CASSEGPYGYTF.